A single TCR beta chain is shown here with its context. Antigen: not known. This sample was taken from a study of T cell responses to AZD1222 COVID-19 vaccine. Some clones are missing from TCRdb's copy, which holds only in-frame ones; the method was immunoSEQ multiplex PCR. The table includes roughly 140,000 clones, under 95% detected once. Overall study findings and caveats: As reported, nearly half of all spike-specific TCRs target variant regions that are unmutated. Researchers took repertoire samples only after the peak T cell response had come. In a largely white British group with more females than males, clonal diversity was possibly underestimated.

V was clipped by 0 bases and J by 4 bases, with 13 bases between them. The CDR3 is made up of 15 amino acids. Germline loops: CDR1 MNHEY, CDR2 SVGAGI. Sequenced material: peripheral blood, taken on day 0 of AZD1222 vaccination. The receptor was derived from an adult in good health. The V gene is TRBV6-5, the J gene TRBJ2-7, with a weak D call TRBD1 (6 bases). CDR3 DNA: TGTGCCAGCAGTTACTCGGCAGGGGCGTCTTACGAGCAGTACTTC. Protein sequence: CASSYSAGASYEQYF.